Below, one T cell receptor (beta chain) is given with its context. The CDR3 runs 16 residues. Trimming took off 4 bases at V and 0 bases at J, with 13 bases between the two ends. CDR1 is KGHSH, CDR2 LQKENI, per germline. This specimen belongs to a study of beta chain features in type 1 diabetes. The investigators reverse transcribed all of the isolated RNA, so they sequenced expressed TCRB transcripts. Here immunoSEQ multiplex PCR was the method, and the copy in TCRdb shows in-frame clones only, minus some. The table shows fewer than 200,000 clones, with about 13% occurring only once. The receptor was isolated from a woman aged 18 to 35 in good health. This chain joins TRBV18 and TRBJ1-5; D is possibly TRBD1 (6 bases). The sequenced sample consisted of central memory CD4+ T cells from blood. The CDR3 region is CASSLGTRHSNQPQHF. The CDR3 DNA reads as TGTGCCAGCTCACTAGGGACACGACATAGCAATCAGCCCCAGCATTTT.